This T cell receptor (beta chain) came from a study of CD4 T cells in relation to SARS-CoV-2 and coronaviruses. Notes on the study in general: Pre-pandemic and post-infection samples never came from the same donor.

Only in-frame clones appear in the TCRdb table, and some are missing; sequencing was by immunoSEQ multiplex PCR. This sample has tens of thousands of clones, with about three quarters found just once. The unexposed donors gave CD4+ T cells in about 2011-2019, prior to COVID-19. After more than eight days of culture, CD4+ T cells were isolated. V was cut by 4 bases and J by 3 bases, with 16 bases left in between. This CDR3 is 17 amino acids long. Germline values: CDR1 MNHEY, CDR2 SMNVEV (reference sequence). Of note for this clone: The antigen is not known.

Sequencing input: CD4+ T cells from PBMCs, cultured in vitro. The TCR sequence derives from a human donor in good health. This sequence joins TRBV27 and TRBJ2-6, with D unclear. The CDR3 loop is CASSSWTGWGGANVLTF. The DNA of the CDR3 is TGTGCCAGCAGTTCATGGACGGGTTGGGGTGGGGCCAACGTCCTGACTTTC.